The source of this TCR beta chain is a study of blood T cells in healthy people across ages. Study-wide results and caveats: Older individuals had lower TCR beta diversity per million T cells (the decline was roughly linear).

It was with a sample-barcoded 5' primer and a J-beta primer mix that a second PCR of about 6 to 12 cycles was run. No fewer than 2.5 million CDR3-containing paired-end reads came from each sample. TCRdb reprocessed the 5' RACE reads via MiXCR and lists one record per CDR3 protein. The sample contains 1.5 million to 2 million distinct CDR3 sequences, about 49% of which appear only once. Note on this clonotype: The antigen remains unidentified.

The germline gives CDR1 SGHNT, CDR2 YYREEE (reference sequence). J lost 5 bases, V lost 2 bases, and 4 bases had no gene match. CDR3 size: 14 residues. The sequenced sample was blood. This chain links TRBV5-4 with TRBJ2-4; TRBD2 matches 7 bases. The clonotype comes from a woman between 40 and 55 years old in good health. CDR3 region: CASSLSLAENIQYF. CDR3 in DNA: TGTGCCAGCAGCTTATCCCTAGCGGAAAACATTCAGTACTTC. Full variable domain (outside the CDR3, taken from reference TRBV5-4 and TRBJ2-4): ETGVTQSPTHLIKTRGQQVTLRCSSQSGHNTVSWYQQALGQGPQFIFQYYREEENGRGNFPPRFSGLQFPNYSSELNVNALELDDSALYLCASSLSLAENIQYFGAGTRLSVL.